This paragraph covers one TCR beta chain sequence. This sample was taken from a study of human T cells and chemical hapten exposure. Study-level information: Read at 6 days, the patch tests placed 0.01% DPC on the upper back.

Individual cDNA molecules in this library carried unique molecular identifiers. TCRdb analysed the RACE reads with MiXCR anew, one entry per CDR3 protein. Of nearly 350,000 distinct CDR3 sequences detected, approximately 6.3% appear once; the ten largest clones hold around 8.2%. Time point defined: patch test 1, 2 weeks after DPC sensitization. Documented treatment: therapeutic diphenylcyclopropenone sensitization with weekly scalp DPC. J gave up 1 base and V 5 bases, and 5 bases lay outside the gene matches. In germline, CDR1 is MDHEN, CDR2 SYDVKM. The CDR3 has 15 amino acids. Specimen: whole blood, collected in connection with sensitization to the hapten diphenylcyclopropenone (DPC). This receptor was taken from a young woman with alopecia areata. Some clones in this sample may be carry-over from other donors' samples. This chain connects TRBV28 to TRBJ2-3; 8 bases map to TRBD2. The CDR3 loop is CASSISGAGTDTQYF. The CDR3 coding sequence is TGTGCCAGCAGTATTAGCGGGGCAGGCACAGATACGCAGTATTTT.